The next 28 T cell receptor beta chains were all read from a single sample in a study of T cell responses to AZD1222 COVID-19 vaccine. TCRdb's copy holds only in-frame clones and misses some; the assay was immunoSEQ multiplex PCR. The table lists roughly 160,000 clones, almost 90% of them singletons. The sample consisted of peripheral blood, taken on day 0 of AZD1222 vaccination. The receptors stem from an adult in good health.

The chain has TRBV19 and TRBJ2-7, with a weak D call TRBD1 (5 bases). The germline V gene encodes CDR1 LNHDA and CDR2 SQIVND (reference sequence). Trimming shortened V by 3 bases and J by 0 bases, and 9 bases separated the two germline ends. The CDR3 covers 14 residues. Here the CDR3 DNA reads TGTGCCAGTAGTATCCAGGGTACCTCCTACGAGCAGTACTTC. Translated, it gives CASSIQGTSYEQYF.

This sequence joins TRBV4-2 and TRBJ1-5; D is uncertain. CDR1 is LGHNA, CDR2 YNFKEQ, per germline. CDR3 length: 14 amino acids. The germline V and J ends were trimmed by 0 bases and 11 bases, with 14 bases remaining between them. The CDR3 is CASSQDPDGEAQHF. CDR3 DNA: TGTGCCAGCAGCCAAGACCCGGACGGTGAAGCCCAGCATTTT.

This clone has only one observation. The chain employs TRBV9 and TRBJ2-2, with D perhaps being TRBD1 or TRBD2 (5 bases each). This CDR3 is 16 amino acids long. V was pared by 1 base and J by 0 bases, with 10 bases between. The germline gives CDR1 SGDLS, CDR2 YYNGEE. The CDR3 DNA follows: TGTGCCAGCAGCGTAAGTGGGACCACGAACACCGGGGAGCTGTTTTTT. Its protein product is CASSVSGTTNTGELFF.

This chain uses TRBV7-9 with TRBJ1-1; 7 bases align to TRBD1. Germline values: CDR1 SEHNR, CDR2 FQNEAQ (reference sequence). This CDR3 comprises 15 residues. The V segment lost 7 bases and the J segment 2 bases; nucleotides outside the gene matches: 10. The CDR3, as DNA: TGTGCCAGCACCCAGGACAGGCACGTTAACACTGAAGCTTTCTTT. It codes for CASTQDRHVNTEAFF.

The chain links TRBV19 to TRBJ2-1; possibly TRBD1 for D (5 bases). Trimming removed 5 bases from V and 9 bases from J, with 14 bases in between. This CDR3 comprises 13 residues. Germline V gene data show CDR1 as LNHDA and CDR2 as SQIVND (reference sequence). This CDR3 is CASSVAPGPEQFF. The CDR3, as DNA: TGTGCCAGTAGTGTCGCCCCAGGGCCTGAGCAGTTCTTC.

The chain uses TRBV5-6 and TRBJ1-2; D is uncertain. The germline V and J ends were trimmed by 1 base and 5 bases, with 12 bases remaining between them. In germline, CDR1 is SGHDT, CDR2 YYEEEE. The CDR3 contains 14 residues. The CDR3 loop is CASSLLTADYGYTF. The CDR3 coding sequence is TGTGCCAGCAGCTTGTTAACAGCAGATTATGGCTACACCTTC.

The chain carries TRBV11-3 and TRBJ2-1, with 8 bases identical to TRBD2. Germline CDR1 and CDR2: SGHNT and YENEEA. V was clipped by 1 base and J by 6 bases; unmatched bases: 8. CDR3 length: 16 residues. CDR3 sequence reads: CASSLGDSGAANEQFF. The CDR3 DNA reads as TGTGCCAGCAGCTTAGGGGATAGCGGGGCGGCCAATGAGCAGTTCTTC.

About this clone: This sample includes further DNA sequences coding for the same CDR3. This chain uses TRBV12-3 or TRBV12-4 with TRBJ1-1; no reliable D call. V lost 6 bases and J lost 1, with 3 bases in between. This CDR3 comprises 11 residues. In DNA, the CDR3 is TGTGCCAGCAGACGGAACACTGAAGCTTTCTTT. Translating it yields CASRRNTEAFF.

The genes are TRBV7-9 and TRBJ1-1, with a weak D call TRBD1 (6 bases). The CDR3 length is 14 residues. Germline V gene sequence: CDR1 SEHNR, CDR2 FQNEAQ (reference sequence). Trimming cost V 5 bases and J 1 base, with 11 bases left between them. The CDR3: CASSAPGANTEAFF. The CDR3 DNA follows: TGTGCCAGCAGCGCCCCGGGGGCGAACACTGAAGCTTTCTTT. The variable domain in full, with the rest retrieved from reference TRBV7-9 and TRBJ1-1, is DTGVSQNPRHKITKRGQNVTFRCDPISEHNRLYWYRQTLGQGPEFLTYFQNEAQLEKSRLLSDRFSAERPKGSFSTLEIQRTEQGDSAMYLCASSAPGANTEAFFGQGTRLTVV.

The genes are TRBV6-2 or TRBV6-3 and TRBJ2-7; D assignment may be TRBD1 or TRBD2 (5 bases each). Germline V gene sequence: CDR1 MNHEY, CDR2 SVGEGT. This CDR3 is 15 amino acids long. Trimming took 4 bases from V and 0 from J, leaving 13 bases between them. The CDR3 DNA reads as TGTGCCAGCAGTTCGGGGCAGGGATTCTCCTACGAGCAGTACTTC. This encodes CASSSGQGFSYEQYF.

The V call is TRBV7-2, the J call TRBJ1-5, with unresolved D. CDR3 length equals 16 residues. CDR1 and CDR2 from the germline V gene are SGHTA and FQGNSA. V was shortened by 0 bases and J by 2 bases, with 11 bases between the two germline ends. CDR3 sequence (DNA): TGTGCCAGCAGCTTAGCGCGGGTAACAGGCAATCAGCCCCAGCATTTT. Translation: CASSLARVTGNQPQHF.

This rearrangement joins TRBV5-8 to TRBJ2-6; D ambiguous. The CDR3 has 14 amino acids. The V end was cut by 0 bases, the J end by 4 bases, with 5 bases between. Germline assignment: CDR1 SGHTS and CDR2 YDEGEE. In nucleotides, the CDR3 is TGTGCCAGCAGCTTGGGATCCGGGGCCAACGTCCTGACTTTC. It encodes CASSLGSGANVLTF.

The chain combines TRBV6-2 or TRBV6-3 with TRBJ2-5, with 8 bases that match TRBD1. This CDR3 is 13 amino acids long. Per the germline V gene, CDR1 is MNHEY and CDR2 is SVGEGT. J gave up 4 bases and V 6 bases, and 4 bases lay outside the gene matches. CDR3 nucleotides: TGTGCCAGCAGCAGGACAGGGTTAGAGACCCAGTACTTC. As protein: CASSRTGLETQYF.

This clone showed up just once. The V gene is TRBV9, the J gene TRBJ2-7, with D perhaps matching TRBD1 (5 bases). V was shortened by 0 bases and J by 2 bases, with 9 bases between the two germline ends. The V gene's germline CDR1 is SGDLS and CDR2 YYNGEE. The CDR3 extends over 14 amino acids. CDR3 loop: CASSVGRVAYEQYF. Here the CDR3 DNA reads TGTGCCAGCAGCGTAGGCAGGGTCGCCTACGAGCAGTACTTC.

The chain links TRBV7-6 to TRBJ2-5; the match to TRBD2 covers 14 bases. CDR3 size: 17 residues. Trimming took 3 bases from V and 7 from J; bases not matched to a gene: 10. Germline V gene sequence: CDR1 SGHVS, CDR2 FNYEAQ. The chain's CDR3 is CASSLGLAGAAGGTQYF. The CDR3 coding sequence is TGTGCCAGCAGCTTGGGACTAGCGGGAGCGGCGGGTGGGACCCAGTACTTC.

This chain links TRBV5-1 with TRBJ1-4; 9 positions match TRBD1. Germline V lookup: CDR1 SGHRS, CDR2 YFSETQ. CDR3 length: 14 amino acids. V was pared by 5 bases and J by 8 bases, with 7 bases of the junction left unmatched. Here the CDR3 DNA reads TGCGCCAGCAGTCGGGACAGGGTAAACGAAAAACTGTTTTTT. The encoded protein is CASSRDRVNEKLFF.

V gene TRBV10-3 combines with J gene TRBJ2-2; 13 bases agree with TRBD2. With V trimmed by 3 bases and J by 4 bases, 5 bases remained unmatched. Germline CDR1 and CDR2: ENHRY and SYGVKD. The CDR3 contains 17 residues. CDR3 loop: CAISERLAGGRTGELFF. CDR3 nucleotides: TGTGCCATCAGTGAACGACTAGCGGGGGGACGCACCGGGGAGCTGTTTTTT.

The V and J genes are TRBV3-1 (or the pseudogene TRBV3-2) and TRBJ2-3, with a tentative D call TRBD1 (5 bases). V lost 4 bases and J 4 bases, leaving 9 bases between the germline ends. Germline-derived CDR1 and CDR2 are LGHDT and YNNKEL (reference sequence). The CDR3 length is 13 residues. In DNA, the CDR3 is TGTGCCAGCAGCCGCAGGGTCCCAGATACGCAGTATTTT. Amino acids: CASSRRVPDTQYF.

The V call is TRBV2, the J call TRBJ2-7, with TRBD1 as a possible D gene (6 bases). The V end was cut by 8 bases, the J end by 1 base, with 18 bases between. CDR3 size: 15 residues. The germline gives CDR1 SNHLY, CDR2 FYNNEI. CDR3 nucleotides: TGTGCCAGCTGCCGGGACACGCTGCCATCCTACGAGCAGTACTTC. This encodes CASCRDTLPSYEQYF.

This chain joins TRBV7-2 and TRBJ2-7; D unclear. This CDR3 spans 11 amino acids. V was trimmed by 5 bases and J by 3 bases, leaving 5 bases between them. Germline V CDR1 and CDR2: SGHTA, FQGNSA. The CDR3: CASSRNYEQYF. The CDR3 nucleotides are TGTGCCAGCAGCCGGAACTACGAGCAGTACTTC.

The V gene is TRBV14, the J gene TRBJ2-1, with D perhaps TRBD2 (6 bases). The CDR3 spans 12 residues. The germline gives CDR1 SGHDN, CDR2 FVKESK. V was pared by 2 bases and J by 10 bases, with 9 bases between. This CDR3 reads CASSQRRVEQFF. The DNA for the CDR3 is TGTGCCAGCAGCCAAAGGAGGGTGGAGCAGTTCTTC.

The gene calls are TRBV6-6 and TRBJ1-1, with TRBD1 matching over 9 bases. CDR3 length: 13 residues. CDR1 is MNHNY, CDR2 SVGAGI, per germline (reference sequence). The J segment lost 3 bases and the V segment lost 7 bases, leaving 3 bases of the junction unmatched. Here the CDR3 DNA reads TGTGCCAGCAAAGGACAGGGGTACACTGAAGCTTTCTTT. The encoded protein is CASKGQGYTEAFF.

This chain joins TRBV28 and TRBJ1-6, with 8 bases fitting TRBD1. Germline CDR1 MDHEN, CDR2 SYDVKM. J gave up 8 bases and V 4 bases, and 10 bases lay outside the gene matches. This CDR3 has 16 amino acids. The CDR3 region is CASSSDRGGSYSPLHF. The CDR3 DNA sequence: TGTGCCAGCAGTTCAGACAGGGGAGGTAGTTATTCACCCCTCCACTTT.

This clone was recorded once. The chain joins TRBV6-5 to TRBJ1-3; D is undetermined. The CDR3 has 15 amino acids. V lost 6 bases to trimming and J lost 2 bases, with 14 bases between them. CDR1 is MNHEY, CDR2 SVGAGI, per germline. The CDR3 here is CASSSAPEAGNTIYF. The CDR3, as DNA: TGTGCCAGCAGCTCCGCGCCCGAGGCTGGAAACACCATATATTTT.

This rearrangement joins TRBV5-8 to TRBJ1-2, with unresolved D. The CDR3 covers 13 residues. CDR1 and CDR2 from the germline V gene are SGHTS and YDEGEE. The ends were cut back, 0 bases at V and 8 bases at J, with 11 bases in the middle. CDR3 region: CASSLGPRSGYTF. Written as DNA, the CDR3 is TGTGCCAGCAGCTTGGGACCGCGTAGCGGCTACACCTTC.

The genes are TRBV29-1 and TRBJ2-3; D is uncertain. Germline V CDR1 and CDR2: SQVTM, ANQGSEA. The CDR3 is made up of 13 amino acids. The germline V and J ends were trimmed by 5 bases and 2 bases, with 11 bases remaining between them. In nucleotides, the CDR3 is TGCAGCGTTTTACACCCCTCCACAGATACGCAGTATTTT. Its translation is CSVLHPSTDTQYF.

This clone appeared once. This sequence joins TRBV10-3 and TRBJ2-7; tentative D call: TRBD1 (5 bases). Germline V gene data show CDR1 as ENHRY and CDR2 as SYGVKD. This CDR3 has 14 amino acids. Trimming shortened V by 4 bases and J by 6 bases, and 16 bases separated the two germline ends. The chain's CDR3 is CAISVERGSSEQYF. The CDR3 nucleotides read TGTGCCATCAGTGTGGAAAGGGGATCATCCGAGCAGTACTTC.

A single count supports this clone. CDR3 amino acids: CASSLFAVNQPQHF. The CDR3 bases are TGTGCCAGCAGTTTATTCGCAGTAAATCAGCCCCAGCATTTT. This chain joins TRBV28 and TRBJ1-5; no firm D call. This CDR3 has 14 residues. Germline V gene data show CDR1 as MDHEN and CDR2 as SYDVKM. Trimming shortened V by 1 base and J by 4 bases, and 8 bases separated the two germline ends.